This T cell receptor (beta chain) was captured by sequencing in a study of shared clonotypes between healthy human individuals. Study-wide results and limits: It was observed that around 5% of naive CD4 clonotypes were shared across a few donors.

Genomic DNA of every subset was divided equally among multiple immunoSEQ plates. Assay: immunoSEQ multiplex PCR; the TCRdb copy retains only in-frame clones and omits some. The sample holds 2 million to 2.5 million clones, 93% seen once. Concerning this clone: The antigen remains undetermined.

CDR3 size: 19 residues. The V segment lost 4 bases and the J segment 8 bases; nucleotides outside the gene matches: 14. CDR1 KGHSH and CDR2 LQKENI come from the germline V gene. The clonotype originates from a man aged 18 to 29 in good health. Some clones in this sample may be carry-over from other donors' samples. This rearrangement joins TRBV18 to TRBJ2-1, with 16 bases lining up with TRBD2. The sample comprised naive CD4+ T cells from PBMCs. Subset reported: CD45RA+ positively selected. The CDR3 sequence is CASSRGTSGRGVYEYEQFF. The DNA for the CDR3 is TGTGCCAGCTCACGAGGGACTAGCGGGAGGGGAGTATACGAGTATGAGCAGTTCTTC.